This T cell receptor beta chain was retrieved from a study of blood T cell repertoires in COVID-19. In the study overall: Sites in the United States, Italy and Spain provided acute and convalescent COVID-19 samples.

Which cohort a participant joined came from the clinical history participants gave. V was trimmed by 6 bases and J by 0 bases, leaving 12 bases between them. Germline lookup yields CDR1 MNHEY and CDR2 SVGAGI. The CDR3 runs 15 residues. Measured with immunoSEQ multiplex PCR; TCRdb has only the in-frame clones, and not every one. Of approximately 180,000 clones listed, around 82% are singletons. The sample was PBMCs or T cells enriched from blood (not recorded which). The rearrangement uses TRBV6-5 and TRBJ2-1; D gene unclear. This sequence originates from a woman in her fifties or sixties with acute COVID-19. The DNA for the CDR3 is TGTGCCAGCAGCCGACAAACCGGCTCCTACAATGAGCAGTTCTTC. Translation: CASSRQTGSYNEQFF.